The sequence of this T cell receptor beta chain was determined in a study of blood T cells in healthy people across ages. Study results and limitations: PBMC samples, being unsorted, prevented any conclusive comparison of naive and antigen-experienced cells.

As concerns this clonotype: Antigen unknown.

Per germline, CDR1 ENHRY and CDR2 SYGVKD. Losses at the gene ends were 4 bases for V and 4 bases for J; bases not matched to a gene: 7. CDR3 length equals 15 residues. Together with a sample-barcoded 5' primer, a J-beta primer mix was included in a second PCR lasting about 6 to 11 cycles. A template-switch adaptor containing 12 random nucleotides labeled each cDNA molecule. Via MiXCR, TCRdb re-called the 5' RACE reads, giving one row per CDR3 protein. This table has fewer than 800,000 distinct CDR3 sequences, around half appearing once. The origin of this receptor is an older woman in good health. The sequenced material came from blood. The chain joins TRBV10-3 to TRBJ2-3; TRBD1 matches 8 bases. The CDR3 sequence is CAISVGQELSDTQYF. The CDR3 DNA follows: TGTGCCATCAGTGTGGGACAGGAACTCTCAGATACGCAGTATTTT.